This T cell receptor beta chain originates from a study of cytomegalovirus exposure and HLA in healthy donors. Both 60 Vbeta primers and 13 Jbeta primers went into the PCR. Clones were read by immunoSEQ multiplex PCR, and TCRdb kept only the in-frame ones, dropping some. The repertoire table contains about 160,000 clones. Germline values: CDR1 KGHSH, CDR2 LQKENI. This CDR3 has 13 amino acids. The germline V and J ends were trimmed by 3 bases and 2 bases, with 7 bases remaining between them. Specimen: PBMCs. The V gene is TRBV18, the J gene TRBJ1-1; no clear D gene. The source of this sequence is a young man in good health and CMV-seronegative. The CDR3 reads CASSPTRNTEAFF. The CDR3 DNA follows: TGTGCCAGCTCACCTACAAGAAACACTGAAGCTTTCTTT.